One TCR beta chain is described in this entry. The antigen is undetermined. The sample belongs to a study of cytomegalovirus exposure and HLA in healthy donors. Looking at the study overall: Clustering assigned 81% of the approximately 400 genotyped donors to the Caucasian-associated ancestry cluster. Overall study findings and caveats: Presence/absence analysis assumed near-uniform sequencing depth across donors. The study carried out a later analysis of TCR beta sequences. It associated around 17,000 of them with specific HLA alleles at a false discovery rate of 0.05. Accounts indicate the classifier identified cytomegalovirus status with strong specificity and sensitivity.

PCR used 60 Vbeta primers and 13 Jbeta primers. Profiling relied on immunoSEQ multiplex PCR, and the TCRdb table lists in-frame clones only, not all of them. The repertoire holds about 190,000 clones, around four fifths seen once, with over 1.5% in the top ten. J was trimmed by 2 bases and V by 3 bases; bases with no gene match: 3. Germline CDR1 and CDR2: SGHTA and FQGNSA. This CDR3 comprises 15 residues. The chain joins TRBV7-2 to TRBJ2-7; 11 nucleotides match TRBD2. The receptor comes from a man aged 35 to 55 in good health and CMV-seropositive. Specimen: PBMCs. The CDR3 DNA follows: TGTGCCAGCAGCTTCCGACTAGCGGGACCCTACGAGCAGTACTTC. It yields the protein CASSFRLAGPYEQYF.